This TCR beta chain was observed in a study of blood T cells in healthy people across ages. The V and J ends lost 3 bases and 1 base, in that order; junction bases with no gene match: 7. The CDR3 loop spans 17 amino acids. Germline V lookup: CDR1 ENHRY, CDR2 SYGVKD. Regarding the study as a whole: Comparison with aged donors showed that long-lived donors had more naive CD4+ cells and higher diversity. It was not known whether donors were CMV positive (a possible confounder of expanded clonotype changes).

This clonotype turned up a few times. Its target is unknown. Primers used in a second PCR of roughly 7 to 11 cycles were a sample-barcoded 5' primer and a J-beta primer mix. Using its own MiXCR run on the 5' RACE reads, TCRdb lists one record per CDR3 protein. Of around 2 million distinct CDR3 sequences in the sample, approximately 40% were seen once. The sequencing input was blood. The chain employs TRBV10-3 and TRBJ1-5; 9 nucleotides line up with TRBD1. The sequence was collected from a human donor in good health. CDR3 amino acids: CAISDTGGGESNQPQHF. CDR3 nucleotide sequence: TGTGCCATCAGTGACACAGGGGGCGGGGAGAGCAATCAGCCCCAGCATTTT.